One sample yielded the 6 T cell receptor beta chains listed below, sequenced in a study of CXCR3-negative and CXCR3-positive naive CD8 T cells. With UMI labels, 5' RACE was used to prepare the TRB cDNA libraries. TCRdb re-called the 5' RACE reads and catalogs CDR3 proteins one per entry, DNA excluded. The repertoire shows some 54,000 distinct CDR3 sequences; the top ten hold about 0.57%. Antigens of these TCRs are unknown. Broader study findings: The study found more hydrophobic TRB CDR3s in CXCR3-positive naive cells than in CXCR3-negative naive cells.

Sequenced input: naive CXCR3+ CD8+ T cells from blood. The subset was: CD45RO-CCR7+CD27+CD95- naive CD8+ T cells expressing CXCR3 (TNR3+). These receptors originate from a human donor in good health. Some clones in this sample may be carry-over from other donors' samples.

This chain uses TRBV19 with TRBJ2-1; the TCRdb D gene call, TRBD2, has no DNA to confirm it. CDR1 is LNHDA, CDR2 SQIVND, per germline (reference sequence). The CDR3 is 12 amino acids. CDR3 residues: CASERGDNEQFF.

Here the CDR3 reads CASSSDRGRGTQYF. The rearrangement joins TRBV28 to TRBJ2-5; TCRdb outputs TRBD1, but without DNA this stays unchecked. The CDR3 is 14 residues long. CDR1 MDHEN and CDR2 SYDVKM come from the germline V gene. The whole variable domain, filled in from reference TRBV28 and TRBJ2-5, reads DVKVTQSSRYLVKRTGEKVFLECVQDMDHENMFWYRQDPGLGLRLIYFSYDVKMKEKGDIPEGYSVSREKKERFSLILESASTNQTSMYLCASSSDRGRGTQYFGPGTRLLVL.

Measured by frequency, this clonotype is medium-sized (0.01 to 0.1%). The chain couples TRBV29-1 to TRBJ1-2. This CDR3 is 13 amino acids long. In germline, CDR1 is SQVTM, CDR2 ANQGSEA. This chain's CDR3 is CSVEQQSTYGYTF. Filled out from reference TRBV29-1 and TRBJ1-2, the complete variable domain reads SAVISQKPSRDICQRGTSLTIQCQVDSQVTMMFWYRQQPGQSLTLIATANQGSEATYESGFVIDKFPISRPNLTFSTLTVSNMSPEDSSIYLCSVEQQSTYGYTFGSGTRLTVV.

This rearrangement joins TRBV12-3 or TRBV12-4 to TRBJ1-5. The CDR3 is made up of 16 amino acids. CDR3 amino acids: CASSLGAVYSNQPQHF.

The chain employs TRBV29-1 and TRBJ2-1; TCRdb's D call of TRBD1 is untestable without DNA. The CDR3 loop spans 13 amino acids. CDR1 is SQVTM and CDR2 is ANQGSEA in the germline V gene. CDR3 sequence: CSATGTDYNEQFF.

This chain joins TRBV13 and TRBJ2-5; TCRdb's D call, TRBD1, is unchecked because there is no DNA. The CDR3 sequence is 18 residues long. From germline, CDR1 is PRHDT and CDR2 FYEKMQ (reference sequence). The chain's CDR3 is CASSLRSGTGRIGETQYF.